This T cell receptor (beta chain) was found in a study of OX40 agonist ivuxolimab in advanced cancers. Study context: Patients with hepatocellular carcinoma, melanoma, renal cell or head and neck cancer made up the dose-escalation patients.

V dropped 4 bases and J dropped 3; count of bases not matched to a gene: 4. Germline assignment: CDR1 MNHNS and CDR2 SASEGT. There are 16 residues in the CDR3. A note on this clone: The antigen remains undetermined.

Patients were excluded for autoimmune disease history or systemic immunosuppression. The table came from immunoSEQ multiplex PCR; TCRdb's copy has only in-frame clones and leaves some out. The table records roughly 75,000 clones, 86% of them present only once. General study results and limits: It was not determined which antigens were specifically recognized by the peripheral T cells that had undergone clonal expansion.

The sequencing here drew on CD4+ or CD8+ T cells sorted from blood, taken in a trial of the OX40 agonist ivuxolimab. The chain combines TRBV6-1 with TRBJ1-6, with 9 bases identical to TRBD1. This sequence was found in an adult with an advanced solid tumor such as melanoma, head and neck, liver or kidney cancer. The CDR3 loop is CASSGTGAFYNSPLHF. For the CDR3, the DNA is TGTGCCAGCAGTGGGACAGGGGCTTTCTATAATTCACCCCTCCACTTT.